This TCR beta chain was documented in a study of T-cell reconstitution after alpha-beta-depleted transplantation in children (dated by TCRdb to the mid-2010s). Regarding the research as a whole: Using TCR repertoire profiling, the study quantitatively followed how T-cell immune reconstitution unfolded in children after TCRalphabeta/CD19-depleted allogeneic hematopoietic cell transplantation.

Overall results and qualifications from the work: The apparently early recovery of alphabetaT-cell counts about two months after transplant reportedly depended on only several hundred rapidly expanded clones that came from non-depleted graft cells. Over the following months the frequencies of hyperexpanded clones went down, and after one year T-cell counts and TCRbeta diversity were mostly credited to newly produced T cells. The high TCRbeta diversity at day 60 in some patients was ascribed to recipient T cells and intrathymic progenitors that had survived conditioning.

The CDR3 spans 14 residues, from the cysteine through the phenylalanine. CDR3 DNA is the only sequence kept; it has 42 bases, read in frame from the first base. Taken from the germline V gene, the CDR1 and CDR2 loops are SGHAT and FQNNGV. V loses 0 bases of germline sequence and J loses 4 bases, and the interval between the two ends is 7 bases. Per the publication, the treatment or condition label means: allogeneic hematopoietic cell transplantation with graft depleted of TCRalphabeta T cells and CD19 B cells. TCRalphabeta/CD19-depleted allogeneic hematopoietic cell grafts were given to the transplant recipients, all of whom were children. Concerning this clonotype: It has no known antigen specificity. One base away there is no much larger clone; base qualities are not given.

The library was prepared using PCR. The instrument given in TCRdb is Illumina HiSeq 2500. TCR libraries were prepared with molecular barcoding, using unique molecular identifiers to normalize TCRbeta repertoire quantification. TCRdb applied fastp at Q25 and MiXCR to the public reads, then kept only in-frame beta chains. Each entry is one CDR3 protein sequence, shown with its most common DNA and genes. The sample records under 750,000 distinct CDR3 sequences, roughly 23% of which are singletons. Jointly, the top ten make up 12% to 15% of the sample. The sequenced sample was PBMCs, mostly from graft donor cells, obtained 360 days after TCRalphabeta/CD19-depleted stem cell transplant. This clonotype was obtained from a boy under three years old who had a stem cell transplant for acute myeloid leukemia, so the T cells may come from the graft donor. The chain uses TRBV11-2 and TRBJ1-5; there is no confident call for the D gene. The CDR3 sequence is CASSLDPQNQPQHF. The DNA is TGTGCCAGCAGCTTAGACCCACAGAATCAGCCCCAGCATTTT.